This T cell receptor (beta chain) was captured by sequencing in a study of long-term antiretroviral therapy in people with HIV. The libraries were made with immunoSEQ v3.0 at survey level. Only in-frame clones appear in the TCRdb table, and some are missing; sequencing was by immunoSEQ multiplex PCR. Found here are 18,000 or so clones, approximately 90% of them singletons; the top ten hold under 9.5%. The material sequenced was unsorted PBMCs, taken 4.2 years after starting antiretroviral therapy. The TCR comes from a man aged 45 to 65 with HIV.

CDR3 loop: CASSQTGGNNEQFF. The CDR3 nucleotides are TGTGCCAGCAGCCAGACAGGGGGAAACAATGAGCAGTTCTTC. The rearrangement uses TRBV5-4 and TRBJ2-1; 9 bases agree with TRBD1. The CDR3 totals 14 residues. CDR1 SGHNT and CDR2 YYREEE come from the germline V gene (reference sequence). With V trimmed by 4 bases and J by 5 bases, 4 bases remained unmatched. Full variable domain (remainder filled in from reference TRBV5-4 and TRBJ2-1): ETGVTQSPTHLIKTRGQQVTLRCSSQSGHNTVSWYQQALGQGPQFIFQYYREEENGRGNFPPRFSGLQFPNYSSELNVNALELDDSALYLCASSQTGGNNEQFFGPGTRLTVL.